The next 21 T cell receptor beta chains were all read from a single sample in a study of regulatory T cells in long-lasting Graves disease. As to time point: newly diagnosed GD, antithyroid drugs for less than 3 months. RNA from PBMCs was the source of the TCR library. Combining iRepertoire HTBI primers with Arm-PCR of CDR3 regions, the authors built TCR beta libraries. TCRdb analysed the multiplex PCR reads with MiXCR anew, one entry per CDR3 protein. The table records some 330,000 distinct CDR3 sequences, roughly 12% of them present only once. This sample also appeared in a second study, on T cells in Graves' hyperthyroidism and ophthalmopathy.

Sequenced here: peripheral blood mononuclear cells (PBMCs), sampled at new diagnosis, from a patient treated with antithyroid drugs. The origin of the receptors is a woman under 30 with Graves disease.

This clonotype was detected ten times or more. The V gene is TRBV5-6, the J gene TRBJ2-1; 7 bases are a match to TRBD2. CDR1 and CDR2 (germline): SGHDT, YYEEEE. The CDR3 is made up of 18 amino acids. V shed 0 bases and J 7 bases; nucleotides not matched to a gene: 16. This CDR3 is CASSLGPVGSGYRNEQFF. CDR3 DNA sequence: TGTGCCAGCAGCTTGGGGCCCGTCGGTAGCGGGTATAGAAATGAGCAGTTCTTC.

This clonotype has ten or more counts. V and J are TRBV28 and TRBJ1-5; D uncertain. Germline CDR1 MDHEN, CDR2 SYDVKM. This CDR3 comprises 14 residues. V dropped 6 bases and J dropped 7 bases, with 16 bases sitting between them. The CDR3 DNA follows: TGTGCCAGCAGACCCGGACGAGGAGGGCAGCCCCAGCATTTT. It specifies CASRPGRGGQPQHF. Variable domain in full (rest from reference TRBV28 and TRBJ1-5): DVKVTQSSRYLVKRTGEKVFLECVQDMDHENMFWYRQDPGLGLRLIYFSYDVKMKEKGDIPEGYSVSREKKERFSLILESASTNQTSMYLCASRPGRGGQPQHFGDGTRLSIL.

This clonotype showed up many times. The chain recombines TRBV10-3 with TRBJ2-5, with D unclear. The CDR3 totals 19 residues. With 2 bases removed from V and 4 bases from J, the gap between germline ends came to 26 bases. The germline V gene has CDR1 ENHRY and CDR2 SYGVKD. CDR3 in DNA: TGTGCCATCAGTGAGAGGGTCGAGGACCCCGGTTCGCGAGGAGAGACCCAGTACTTC. It yields the protein CAISERVEDPGSRGETQYF.

Ten or more counts support this clonotype. V usage is TRBV13 and J usage is TRBJ1-2; maybe TRBD1 (6 bases). The germline gives CDR1 PRHDT, CDR2 FYEKMQ (reference sequence). V lost 5 bases and J lost 6, with 13 bases in between. CDR3 length: 13 amino acids. This CDR3 is CASSPQGRDGYTF. The CDR3 DNA follows: TGTGCCAGCAGCCCGCAGGGGCGAGATGGCTACACCTTC. Complete variable domain (other parts from reference TRBV13 and TRBJ1-2): AAGVIQSPRHLIKEKRETATLKCYPIPRHDTVYWYQQGPGQDPQFLISFYEKMQSDKGSIPDRFSAQQFSDYHSELNMSSLELGDSALYFCASSPQGRDGYTFGSGTRLTVV.

This clonotype was seen repeatedly, ten times or more. This rearrangement joins TRBV29-1 to TRBJ2-5, with 7 positions matching TRBD1. With 2 bases clipped from V and 5 bases from J, the junction kept 5 bases outside the gene matches. CDR1 is SQVTM, CDR2 ANQGSEA, per germline. The CDR3 runs to 13 residues. In nucleotides, the CDR3 is TGCAGCGTTGAAAGGGGGCGAGGGGAGACCCAGTACTTC. Protein product: CSVERGRGETQYF.

This clonotype was recorded many times. This chain links TRBV6-1 with TRBJ2-2; 12 bases line up with TRBD2. Germline V lookup: CDR1 MNHNS, CDR2 SASEGT. The CDR3 sequence is 14 residues long. With 6 bases clipped from V and 7 bases from J, the junction kept 3 bases outside the gene matches. The CDR3 loop reads CASRLAGGDGELFF. In DNA form, the CDR3 reads TGTGCCAGCAGACTAGCGGGGGGCGACGGGGAGCTGTTTTTT.

This clonotype was detected ten times or more. A much bigger clone sits one base away, suggesting this may be a read error. The chain couples TRBV28 to TRBJ2-1; D is uncertain. Trimming removed 3 bases from V and 7 bases from J, with 7 bases in between. Germline V CDR1 and CDR2: MDHEN, SYDVKM. The CDR3 has 12 amino acids. CDR3 amino acids: CASSFEWNEQFF. DNA of the CDR3: TGTGCCAGCAGTTTTGAGTGGAATGAGCAGTTCTTC. Complete variable domain (other parts from reference TRBV28 and TRBJ2-1): DVKVTQSSRYLVKRTGEKVFLECVQDMDHENMFWYRQDPGLGLRLIYFSYDVKMKEKGDIPEGYSVSREKKERFSLILESASTNQTSMYLCASSFEWNEQFFGPGTRLTVL.

This clonotype was counted only a few times. V usage is TRBV24-1 and J usage is TRBJ2-1, with D possibly called TRBD1 or TRBD2 (5 bases each). The V end lost 5 bases, the J end lost 7 bases, and 14 bases lay between the germline ends. The V gene's germline CDR1 is KGHDR and CDR2 SFDVKD. The CDR3 consists of 14 residues. This CDR3 reads CATSVPGPINEQFF. CDR3 nucleotides: TGTGCCACCAGTGTCCCGGGACCTATAAATGAGCAGTTCTTC.

In its sample, this clonotype was seen a few times. V and J are TRBV3-1 and TRBJ2-2; 7 nucleotides agree with TRBD2. J gave up 6 bases and V 0 bases, and 13 bases lay outside the gene matches. CDR1 and CDR2 (germline): LGHDT, YNNKEL (reference sequence). The length of the CDR3 is 18 residues. CDR3 loop: CASSQDPTAGRRAGELFF. The CDR3, as DNA: TGTGCCAGCAGCCAAGATCCGACAGCGGGGAGGAGGGCCGGGGAGCTGTTTTTT.

This clonotype came up many times. The rearrangement links TRBV9 to TRBJ1-2, with D unclear. Between the trimmed V and J ends, which lost 4 bases and 6 bases, there was a span of 13 bases. Germline V gene data show CDR1 as SGDLS and CDR2 as YYNGEE. This CDR3 contains 13 residues. The CDR3 coding sequence is TGTGCCAGCAGCTCCCGGGATGGGGATGGCTACACCTTC. Its translation is CASSSRDGDGYTF.

This clonotype has ten or more counts. The rearrangement uses TRBV15 and TRBJ1-1, with D possibly being TRBD1 (6 bases). Between the trimmed V and J ends, which lost 0 bases and 10 bases, there was a span of 15 bases. The CDR3 totals 14 residues. Germline V CDR1 and CDR2: LNHNV, YYDKDF (reference sequence). CDR3 amino acids: CATSRDRAAGVAFF. As DNA, the CDR3 is TGTGCCACCAGCAGAGATCGGGCTGCAGGGGTAGCTTTCTTT.

The rearrangement uses TRBV12-3 or TRBV12-4 and TRBJ2-5; D uncertain. There are 13 residues in the CDR3. Trimming took 5 bases from V and 2 from J, leaving 9 bases between them. Written as DNA, the CDR3 is TGTGCCAGCAGTCCAGCAAGTCAAGAGACCCAGTACTTC. This translates into CASSPASQETQYF.

This clonotype was seen only a few times. This chain uses TRBV29-1 with TRBJ2-3; 8 bases fit TRBD2. Trimming removed 2 bases from V and 6 bases from J; junction bases left unmatched: 4. The CDR3 has 13 amino acids. Per the germline V gene, CDR1 is SQVTM and CDR2 is ANQGSEA. CDR3 in amino acids: CSVESGGPDTQYF. In DNA form, the CDR3 reads TGCAGCGTTGAATCGGGGGGGCCGGATACGCAGTATTTT.

This clonotype was detected many times. The V gene is TRBV27, the J gene TRBJ1-5; 7 bases match TRBD1. CDR1 MNHEY and CDR2 SMNVEV come from the germline V gene (reference sequence). The length of the CDR3 is 18 residues. V gave up 9 bases and J gave up 2 bases; unmatched junction bases: 19. CDR3 sequence (DNA): TGTGCCAGGCGAACAGGGGAGCCGGAGATTTATGGCAATCAGCCCCAGCATTTT. Translating it yields CARRTGEPEIYGNQPQHF.

CDR3 sequence: CASSWGQGHNQPQHF. The CDR3 DNA reads TGTGCCAGCAGTTGGGGACAGGGACACAATCAGCCCCAGCATTTT. V usage is TRBV6-2 or TRBV6-3 and J usage is TRBJ1-5; 9 positions agree with TRBD1. V shed 4 bases and J 3 bases; nucleotides not matched to a gene: 4. The CDR3 covers 15 residues. Germline lookup yields CDR1 MNHEY and CDR2 SVGEGT.

The chain is built from TRBV4-1 and TRBJ2-2; tentatively, D is TRBD1 or TRBD2 (5 bases each). Germline V gives CDR1 MGHRA, CDR2 YSYEKL. V lost 4 bases and J lost 5, with 29 bases in between. CDR3 length: 20 amino acids. This CDR3 reads CASSRAPSGLVALRTGELFF. The CDR3 DNA sequence: TGCGCCAGCAGCCGCGCGCCGTCGGGGCTGGTCGCCTTGCGTACCGGGGAGCTGTTTTTT.

As to this clonotype: Since a much larger clone is just one base distant, this may be a read error. Lacking the conserved final phenylalanine or tryptophan, this CDR3 likely reflects a read error. J is TRBJ1-2 and V is TRBV12-3 or TRBV12-4; D not certain. Trimming removed 7 bases at V and 2 bases at J, with 11 bases between. The CDR3 covers 13 residues. The CDR3 region has the DNA TGTGCCAGCACCCTAACTGAAAACTATGGCTACACCCTC. Amino acids: CASTLTENYGYTL.

This clonotype came up many times. This chain links TRBV15 with TRBJ2-1; D is unclear. The V gene's germline CDR1 is LNHNV and CDR2 YYDKDF (reference sequence). Trimming cost V 5 bases and J 1 base, with 15 bases left between them. This CDR3 is 16 amino acids long. The CDR3 sequence is CATSSEEKGSYNEQFF. The CDR3 DNA sequence: TGTGCCACCAGCTCAGAGGAAAAAGGGTCCTACAATGAGCAGTTCTTC.

The chain carries TRBV4-2 and TRBJ1-1, with 7 bases fitting TRBD1. Germline V lookup: CDR1 LGHNA, CDR2 YNFKEQ. The junction had 10 bases not matched to a gene; V was cut back by 6 bases and J by 6 bases. The CDR3 has 14 amino acids. CDR3 amino acids: CASSPDRFGAEAFF. DNA of the CDR3: TGTGCCAGCAGTCCGGACAGGTTCGGGGCTGAAGCTTTCTTT.

This clonotype was counted ten times or more. The V call is TRBV12-3 or TRBV12-4, the J call TRBJ2-7, with D possibly being TRBD2 (6 bases). The V and J ends lost 2 bases and 2 bases respectively, with 7 bases between them. The CDR3 is made up of 13 amino acids. Here the CDR3 reads CASSLSSAYEQYF. The CDR3 bases are TGTGCCAGCAGTTTATCTAGCGCCTACGAGCAGTACTTC.

This clonotype came up many times. V is TRBV20-1 and J is TRBJ1-1; D unclear. V lost 6 bases and J 5 bases, leaving 19 bases between the germline ends. The CDR3 runs to 14 residues. Germline V gives CDR1 DFQATT, CDR2 SNEGSKA (reference sequence). CDR3 protein: CSALPIALRTEAFF. The CDR3 DNA is TGCAGTGCCCTACCAATCGCCCTAAGAACTGAAGCTTTCTTT.